This is a list of T cell receptor beta chains from one sample in a study of T cells in Graves' hyperthyroidism and ophthalmopathy. MiXCR was run by TCRdb on the multiplex PCR reads, yielding one entry per CDR3 protein. The sample has 130,000 to 150,000 distinct CDR3 sequences, around 21% seen once; the top ten hold 60% to 80%. What was sequenced was blood. The receptors derive from a woman aged 45 to 65 with Graves' hyperthyroidism that later progressed to Graves' ophthalmopathy. The CDR3 runs from the conserved cysteine through the conserved F or W. The D gene is left open where the match is weak. Some rows have no size entry. The others give once, few or many, or a class for an expanded clone.

j_call: TRBJ1-1
clone_size: many
v_call: TRBV18
d_call: .
cdr3_aa: CASSLNTEAFF
cdr3_nt: TGTGCCAGCTCACTGAACACTGAAGCTTTCTTT

j_call: TRBJ2-7
clone_size: many
v_call: TRBV25-1
d_call: .
cdr3_aa: CASSEYRDGGEQYF
cdr3_nt: TGTGCCAGCAGTGAATATAGGGACGGGGGCGAGCAGTACTTC

j_call: TRBJ1-1
clone_size: .
v_call: TRBV12-3/TRBV12-4
d_call: .
cdr3_aa: CASSSLSRAEAFF
cdr3_nt: TGTGCCAGCAGTTCCCTTAGCAGGGCTGAAGCTTTCTTT

j_call: TRBJ2-5
clone_size: many
v_call: TRBV3-1
d_call: TRBD2
cdr3_aa: CASVRTSGAQETQYF
cdr3_nt: TGTGCCAGCGTCCGGACTAGCGGGGCCCAAGAGACCCAGTACTTC

j_call: TRBJ1-2
clone_size: few
v_call: TRBV5-1
d_call: TRBD1
cdr3_aa: CASSLGSGGQGKGGYTF
cdr3_nt: TGCGCCAGCAGCTTGGGATCCGGTGGACAGGGCAAAGGTGGCTACACCTTC

j_call: TRBJ2-3
clone_size: many
v_call: TRBV11-2
d_call: TRBD2
cdr3_aa: CASSFWTSGRFIDTQYF
cdr3_nt: TGTGCCAGCAGCTTTTGGACTAGCGGGAGGTTCATAGATACGCAGTATTTT

j_call: TRBJ2-2
clone_size: many
v_call: TRBV2
d_call: .
cdr3_aa: CASSGQGVTGELFF
cdr3_nt: TGTGCCAGCAGTGGCCAGGGTGTCACCGGGGAGCTGTTTTTT

j_call: TRBJ2-5
clone_size: few
v_call: TRBV19
d_call: .
cdr3_aa: CASSITGWIETQYF
cdr3_nt: TGTGCCAGTAGTATAACAGGTTGGATAGAGACCCAGTACTTC

j_call: TRBJ2-5
clone_size: .
v_call: TRBV2
d_call: TRBD2
cdr3_aa: CASSPRLAGETQYF
cdr3_nt: TGTGCCAGCAGTCCTCGACTAGCGGGGGAGACCCAGTACTTC

j_call: TRBJ2-7
clone_size: .
v_call: TRBV18
d_call: .
cdr3_aa: CASSPQGLPYEQYF
cdr3_nt: TGTGCCAGCTCACCACAGGGGCTACCCTACGAGCAGTACTTC

j_call: TRBJ1-5
clone_size: many
v_call: TRBV27
d_call: .
cdr3_aa: CASSFDRNQPQHF
cdr3_nt: TGTGCCAGCAGTTTCGACAGAAATCAGCCCCAGCATTTT

j_call: TRBJ2-7
clone_size: .
v_call: TRBV2
d_call: TRBD1
cdr3_aa: CASILTGGIYEQYF
cdr3_nt: TGTGCCAGCATTCTGACAGGGGGCATTTACGAGCAGTACTTC

j_call: TRBJ1-2
clone_size: many
v_call: TRBV28
d_call: TRBD1
cdr3_aa: CASSGDRNYGYTF
cdr3_nt: TGTGCCAGCAGCGGGGACAGAAACTATGGCTACACCTTC

j_call: TRBJ1-2
clone_size: many
v_call: TRBV20-1
d_call: .
cdr3_aa: CSAPPGTVYGYTF
cdr3_nt: TGCAGTGCTCCCCCCGGGACGGTCTATGGCTACACCTTC

j_call: TRBJ1-5
clone_size: .
v_call: TRBV12-3/TRBV12-4
d_call: .
cdr3_aa: CASSLDGRALQPQHF
cdr3_nt: TGTGCCAGCAGTTTAGATGGACGGGCGCTTCAGCCCCAGCATTTT

j_call: TRBJ1-1
clone_size: many
v_call: TRBV28
d_call: TRBD1
cdr3_aa: CASSPATGGRTEAFF
cdr3_nt: TGTGCCAGCAGCCCCGCGACAGGGGGTAGGACTGAAGCTTTCTTT

j_call: TRBJ1-3
clone_size: many
v_call: TRBV30
d_call: TRBD1
cdr3_aa: CAWSWSGGGNTIYF
cdr3_nt: TGTGCCTGGAGTTGGTCAGGGGGCGGAAACACCATATATTTT

j_call: TRBJ2-2
clone_size: .
v_call: TRBV2
d_call: TRBD2
cdr3_aa: CASSPTSGRVGELFF
cdr3_nt: TGTGCCAGCAGTCCAACTAGCGGGAGGGTCGGGGAGCTGTTTTTT

j_call: TRBJ2-3
clone_size: once
v_call: TRBV5-4
d_call: .
cdr3_aa: CASSSIPGPVDTQYF
cdr3_nt: TGTGCCAGCAGCTCGATACCGGGACCGGTGGATACGCAGTATTTT

j_call: TRBJ1-3
clone_size: many
v_call: TRBV28
d_call: TRBD1
cdr3_aa: CASSPNPGTGSGNTIYF
cdr3_nt: TGTGCCAGCAGCCCGAATCCCGGGACAGGCTCTGGAAACACCATATATTTT

j_call: TRBJ2-1
clone_size: many
v_call: TRBV7-9
d_call: .
cdr3_aa: CASSLARNEQFF
cdr3_nt: TGTGCCAGCAGCTTAGCCCGGAATGAGCAGTTCTTC

j_call: TRBJ2-3
clone_size: .
v_call: TRBV5-4
d_call: TRBD2
cdr3_aa: CASMSDGRATDTQYF
cdr3_nt: TGTGCCAGCATGTCTGACGGGAGGGCCACAGATACGCAGTATTTT

j_call: TRBJ2-1
clone_size: once
v_call: TRBV11-1
d_call: TRBD2
cdr3_aa: CASSSGAGSGGVEVPHNEQFF
cdr3_nt: TGTGCCAGCAGCTCCGGTGCGGGTAGCGGGGGAGTCGAAGTCCCCCACAATGAGCAGTTCTTC

j_call: TRBJ2-5
clone_size: many
v_call: TRBV24-1
d_call: .
cdr3_aa: CATSPHDSGETQYF
cdr3_nt: TGTGCCACCTCTCCGCATGACAGCGGGGAGACCCAGTACTTC

j_call: TRBJ2-2
clone_size: .
v_call: TRBV9
d_call: .
cdr3_aa: CASSVGSLDTGELFF
cdr3_nt: TGTGCCAGCAGCGTAGGGTCCCTGGACACCGGGGAGCTGTTTTTT